These 14 T cell receptor beta chains share one sample of origin, sequenced in a study of T-cell reconstitution after alpha-beta-depleted transplantation in children. Unique molecular identifiers featured in how the TCRbeta library was prepared. TCRdb called the PCR reads again in MiXCR, with one record for every CDR3 protein. This table has 300,000 to 400,000 distinct CDR3 sequences, 15% to 20% appearing once. The sample was PBMCs, mostly from graft donor cells, taken 360 days after TCRalphabeta/CD19-depleted stem cell transplant. Receptor source: a male patient between 2 and 10 years old who had a stem cell transplant for acute lymphoblastic leukemia, so the T cells may come from the graft donor.

This clonotype was detected many times. This chain joins TRBV7-2 and TRBJ2-6; TRBD2 is a possible D gene (6 bases). The CDR3 contains 17 residues. Germline CDR1 reads SGHTA; CDR2 reads FQGNSA. The ends were cut back, 3 bases at V and 0 bases at J, with 12 bases in the middle. The CDR3 loop is CASSLGGFISGANVLTF. Written as DNA, the CDR3 is TGTGCCAGCAGCTTGGGGGGATTCATCTCTGGGGCCAACGTCCTGACTTTC.

This clonotype was seen a few times. CDR3 bases: TGCAGTGCCCCCGCGGGCGGGATCGGGAGGAATTACGAGCAGTACTTC. The encoded protein is CSAPAGGIGRNYEQYF. This chain uses TRBV20-1 with TRBJ2-7; 7 bases agree with TRBD2. V shed 6 bases, J shed 4 bases, and the junction held 18 bases outside the gene matches. The CDR3 extends over 16 amino acids. CDR1 is DFQATT, CDR2 SNEGSKA, per germline (reference sequence).

The chain is built from TRBV7-9 and TRBJ1-1, with 7 bases fitting TRBD1. The CDR3 runs 14 residues. J was trimmed by 0 bases and V by 5 bases; bases with no gene match: 3. Germline loops: CDR1 SEHNR, CDR2 FQNEAQ (reference sequence). CDR3 in amino acids: CASSPTGVNTEAFF. For the CDR3, the DNA is TGTGCCAGCAGCCCAACAGGGGTGAACACTGAAGCTTTCTTT.

The chain combines TRBV4-1 with TRBJ1-5; D is unclear. The germline V and J ends were trimmed by 5 bases and 4 bases, with 12 bases remaining between them. The germline V gene encodes CDR1 MGHRA and CDR2 YSYEKL. The CDR3 loop spans 14 amino acids. The CDR3 DNA follows: TGCGCCAGCAGCGCCGGGCAAAGAAATCAGCCCCAGCATTTT. This gives the protein CASSAGQRNQPQHF.

The chain uses TRBV5-1 and TRBJ2-5; no reliable D call. In germline, CDR1 is SGHRS, CDR2 YFSETQ. This CDR3 is built from 11 residues. V lost 4 bases and J 5 bases, leaving 6 bases between the germline ends. The CDR3 loop is CASSGSETQYF. Here the CDR3 DNA reads TGCGCCAGCAGCGGTTCGGAGACCCAGTACTTC.

This clonotype was observed a handful of times. The V call is TRBV21-1, the J call TRBJ1-4; no check of the table's D call, TRBD1, against the DNA was made. TRBV21-1 is a listed pseudogene. The length of the CDR3 is 23 residues. For the CDR3, the DNA is TGTGCCAGCAGCAAAGTGTGGGACCAACCCCTGTTCCGTGAGACAGTTCGGGATGAAAAACTGTTTTTT. Its protein is CASSKVWDQPLFRETVRDEKLFF.

The CDR3 DNA is TGTGCCAGCAGCTTAGGAAGCGTGGGGGCTGAAGCTTTCTTT. Translated: CASSLGSVGAEAFF. The chain couples TRBV7-6 to TRBJ1-1, with D perhaps TRBD1 (5 bases). CDR1 and CDR2 (germline): SGHVS, FNYEAQ. The V and J ends lost 1 base and 6 bases respectively, with 12 bases between them. The CDR3 covers 14 residues.

V is TRBV24-1 and J is TRBJ1-2, with D possibly TRBD1 on 6 matching bases. Trimming shortened V by 5 bases and J by 4 bases, and 19 bases separated the two germline ends. The V gene's germline CDR1 is KGHDR and CDR2 SFDVKD. The CDR3 is 16 residues long. In DNA, the CDR3 is TGTGCCACCAGTGCGGACACAGGGTATCGGGTCTATGGCTACACCTTC. Protein product: CATSADTGYRVYGYTF.

This CDR3 is CASSLWGPPRKLFF. In DNA, the CDR3 is TGTGCCAGCAGCTTATGGGGGCCTCCCCGGAAACTGTTTTTT. V and J are TRBV7-2 and TRBJ1-4; maybe TRBD1 (6 bases). The CDR3 runs 14 residues. Germline CDR1 and CDR2: SGHTA and FQGNSA. V was pared by 2 bases and J by 11 bases, with 15 bases between.

The rearrangement uses TRBV29-1 and TRBJ2-1; no reliable D call. This CDR3 has 11 residues. Trimming took off 0 bases at V and 12 bases at J, with 9 bases between the two ends. The germline V gene has CDR1 SQVTM and CDR2 ANQGSEA. CDR3 bases: TGCAGCGTTGAAGAAGGCTGGGGGCAGTTCTTC. Encoded protein: CSVEEGWGQFF.

There are a few counts of this clonotype. The rearrangement joins TRBV6-2 or TRBV6-3 to TRBJ2-1; 12 bases align to TRBD2. The germline CDR1 and CDR2 sequences are MNHEY and SVGEGT. CDR3 length: 15 residues. The J segment lost 13 bases and the V segment lost 6 bases, leaving 13 bases of the junction unmatched. The chain's CDR3 is CASSTMGLAGYHQFF. CDR3 bases: TGTGCCAGCAGCACCATGGGACTAGCGGGTTACCACCAGTTCTTC.

V gene TRBV20-1 combines with J gene TRBJ2-1, with 7 bases lining up with TRBD2. Germline V gene sequence: CDR1 DFQATT, CDR2 SNEGSKA (reference sequence). Trimming removed 6 bases from V and 6 bases from J; junction bases left unmatched: 11. The CDR3 spans 14 residues. CDR3 amino acids: CSASSGTSVNEQFF. The CDR3 DNA reads TGCAGTGCATCCAGCGGGACCTCGGTCAATGAGCAGTTCTTC.

This clonotype was counted ten times or more. The rearrangement uses TRBV7-9 and TRBJ2-2, with 9 bases that match TRBD2. The CDR3 covers 16 residues. Looked up from germline, CDR1 is SEHNR and CDR2 is FQNEAQ (reference sequence). The trim removed 5 bases at V and 5 bases at J, leaving 9 bases unmatched. The chain's CDR3 is CASSPRSSGITGELFF. The CDR3, as DNA: TGTGCCAGCAGCCCTCGTTCTAGCGGGATAACCGGGGAGCTGTTTTTT.

This clonotype has just a few counts. The chain joins TRBV20-1 to TRBJ1-1, with 9 bases fitting TRBD1. CDR3 length: 16 amino acids. Germline lookup yields CDR1 DFQATT and CDR2 SNEGSKA (reference sequence). Trimming at V came to 1 base and at J to 5 bases, leaving 11 bases not matched to a gene. As DNA, the CDR3 is TGCAGTGCTAGAGCCGGGGACAGGGAGGGTAATACTGAAGCTTTCTTT. Amino acids: CSARAGDREGNTEAFF.